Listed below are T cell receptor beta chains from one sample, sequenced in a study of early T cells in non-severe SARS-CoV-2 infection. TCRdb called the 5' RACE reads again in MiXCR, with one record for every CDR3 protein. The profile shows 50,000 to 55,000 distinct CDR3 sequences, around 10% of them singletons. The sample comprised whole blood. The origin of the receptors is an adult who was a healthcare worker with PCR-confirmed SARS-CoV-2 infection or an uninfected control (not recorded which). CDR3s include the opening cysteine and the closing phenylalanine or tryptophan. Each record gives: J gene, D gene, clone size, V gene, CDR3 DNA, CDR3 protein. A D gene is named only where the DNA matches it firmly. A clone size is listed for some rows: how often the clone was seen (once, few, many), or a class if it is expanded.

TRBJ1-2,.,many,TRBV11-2,TGTGCCAGCAGCTTAGTTTCCGGGACCTATGGCTACACCTTC,CASSLVSGTYGYTF
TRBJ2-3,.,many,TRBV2,TGTGCCAGCAGTGAACTAGTGTCGCCATCCGGAGATACGCAGTATTTT,CASSELVSPSGDTQYF
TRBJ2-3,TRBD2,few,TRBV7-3,TGTGCCAGCAGCCGTGGGGCCAGCGGGGGGGCTGCCACAGATACGCAGTATTTT,CASSRGASGGAATDTQYF
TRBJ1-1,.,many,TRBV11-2,TGTGCCAGCAGCTTGCCCTACAGGGAAGGCACTGAAGCTTTCTTT,CASSLPYREGTEAFF
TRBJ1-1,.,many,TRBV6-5,TGTGCCAGCAGCCCAAGTGACGGGAACACTGAAGCTTTCTTT,CASSPSDGNTEAFF
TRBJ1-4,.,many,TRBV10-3,TGTGCCATCAGTGACATCGGTGAAAAACTGTTTTTT,CAISDIGEKLFF
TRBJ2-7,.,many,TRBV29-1,TGCAGCGTTGAAGGGCGATTTGGCGACGGGACCTACGAGCAGTACTTC,CSVEGRFGDGTYEQYF
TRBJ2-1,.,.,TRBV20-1,TGCAGTGCTATCGGGAGCTACTCCTACAATGAGCAGTTCTTC,CSAIGSYSYNEQFF
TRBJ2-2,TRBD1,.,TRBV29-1,TGCAGCGCACGTAGGGACAGGGGGACCGGGGAGCTGTTTTTT,CSARRDRGTGELFF
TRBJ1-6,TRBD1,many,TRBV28,TGTGCCAGCAGTGGGGGACAGGAGAATTCACCCCTCCACTTT,CASSGGQENSPLHF
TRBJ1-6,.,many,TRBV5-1,TGCGCCAGCAGCTTGGGACAGAATTCACCCCTCCACTTT,CASSLGQNSPLHF
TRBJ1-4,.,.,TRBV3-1,TGTGCCAGCAGCCGACCACCCGATAATGAAAAACTGTTTTTT,CASSRPPDNEKLFF
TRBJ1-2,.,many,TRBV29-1,TGCAGCGTTGCTGGGACCGACTATGGCTACACCTTC,CSVAGTDYGYTF
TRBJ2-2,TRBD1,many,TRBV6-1,TGTGCCAGCAAAGGGACAGAAGCCGGGGAGCTGTTTTTT,CASKGTEAGELFF
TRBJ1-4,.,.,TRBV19,TGTGCCAGTAGAAACGACGCAAATGAAAAACTGTTTTTT,CASRNDANEKLFF
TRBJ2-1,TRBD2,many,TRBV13,TGTGCCAGCAGGGTAGCGGGAGGGCCGAATGAGCAGTTCTTC,CASRVAGGPNEQFF
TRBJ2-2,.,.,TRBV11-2,TGTGCCAGCAGCTTATCACTCTACACCGGGGAGCTGTTTTTT,CASSLSLYTGELFF
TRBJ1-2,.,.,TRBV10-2,TGCGCCAGCAGTGAGAGGACAGAAGATGGCTACACCTTC,CASSERTEDGYTF
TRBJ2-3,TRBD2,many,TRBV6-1,TGTGCCAGCAGTCGCCCCTTGGTAGCGGGGGGCACAGATACGCAGTATTTT,CASSRPLVAGGTDTQYF
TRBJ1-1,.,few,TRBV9,TGTGCCAGCAGCGTATCTGGGCAAACGGGTGAAGCTTTCTTT,CASSVSGQTGEAFF
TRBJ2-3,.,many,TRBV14,TGTGCCAGCAGCCGATTTGCGGCAGATACGCAGTATTTT,CASSRFAADTQYF
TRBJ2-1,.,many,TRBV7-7,TGTGCCAGCAGCCCAGGCCCAGATACAAACAATGAGCAGTTCTTC,CASSPGPDTNNEQFF
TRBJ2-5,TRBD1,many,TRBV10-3,TGTGCCATCAGTGCCTCGACAGGGGATCAAGAGACCCAGTACTTC,CAISASTGDQETQYF
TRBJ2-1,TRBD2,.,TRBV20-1,TGCAGTGCTAGAGCGGAGCTAGCGGCCTACAATGAGCAGTTCTTC,CSARAELAAYNEQFF
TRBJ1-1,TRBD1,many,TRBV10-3,TGTGCCATTCGAGACAGGGTCGAGACTGAAGCTTTCTTT,CAIRDRVETEAFF
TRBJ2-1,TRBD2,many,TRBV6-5,TGTGCCAGCAGGTCCACTAGCGGGAGGGGCGATGAGCAGTTCTTC,CASRSTSGRGDEQFF
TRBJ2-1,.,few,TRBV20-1,TGCAGTGCTAGGAGACAGGAGAATGAGCAGTTCTTC,CSARRQENEQFF
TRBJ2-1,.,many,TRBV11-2,TGTGCCAGCAGCTTTTTTCCGGAAGAGCAGTTCTTC,CASSFFPEEQFF
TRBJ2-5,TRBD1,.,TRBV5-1,TGCGCCAGCAGCTTGGTCGGGACAGACCTGCAAGAGACCCAGTACTTC,CASSLVGTDLQETQYF
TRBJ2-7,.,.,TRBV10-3,TGTGCCATCAGTGAAAGGGGCTACGAGCAGTACTTC,CAISERGYEQYF
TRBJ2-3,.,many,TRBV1,TGCACCACCCGTTCTTTGGGGCGGAGTCGCACAGATACGCAGTATTTT,CTTRSLGRSRTDTQYF
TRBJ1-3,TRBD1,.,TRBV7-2,TGTGCCAGCAGCTTAGGACTTCGACAGGGTGGAAACACCATATATTTT,CASSLGLRQGGNTIYF
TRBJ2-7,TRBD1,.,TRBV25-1,TGTGCCAGCAGTGAGACTGGCAGGGGGTACGAGCAGTACTTC,CASSETGRGYEQYF
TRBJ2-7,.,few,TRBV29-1,TGCAGCGTCGTAACCATGACTACTTACGAGCAGTACTTC,CSVVTMTTYEQYF
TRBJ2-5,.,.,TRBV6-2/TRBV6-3,TGTGCCAGCAGTTACGACGGACAAGAGACCCAGTACTTC,CASSYDGQETQYF
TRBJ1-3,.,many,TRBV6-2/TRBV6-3,TGTGCCAGCAGTTACTCCCGGGCACCCGGAAACACCATATATTTT,CASSYSRAPGNTIYF
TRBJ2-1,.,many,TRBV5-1,TGCGCCAGCAGCGTACTAGGTAGTGAGCAGTTCTTC,CASSVLGSEQFF
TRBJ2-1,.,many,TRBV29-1,TGCAGCGTTAAAACGTTCACAGGGTATGAGCAGTTCTTC,CSVKTFTGYEQFF
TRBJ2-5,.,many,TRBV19,TGTGCCAGTAGTATAGGATCCTTTTCGAGAGAGACCCAGTACTTC,CASSIGSFSRETQYF
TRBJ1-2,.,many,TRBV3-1,TGTGCCAGCAGCCAGGGAAGATTGGGCTATGGCTACACCTTC,CASSQGRLGYGYTF
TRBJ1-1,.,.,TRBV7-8,TGTGCCAGCAGCTTACTTCCCGAGAACACTGAAGCTTTCTTT,CASSLLPENTEAFF
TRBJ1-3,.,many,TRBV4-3,TGCGCCAGCAGCCAAGAAACCGGAAACACCATATATTTT,CASSQETGNTIYF
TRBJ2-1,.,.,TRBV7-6,TGTGCCAGCAGCTTAGCGGGGCTAGCCGCGAATGAGCAGTTCTTC,CASSLAGLAANEQFF
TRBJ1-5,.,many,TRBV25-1,TGTGCCAGCAGTGAATCTGAGGAGGACAATCAGCCCCAGCATTTT,CASSESEEDNQPQHF
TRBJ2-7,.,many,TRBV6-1,TGTGCCAGCAGTGCATGGGCGGCTCTAGACGAGCAGTACTTC,CASSAWAALDEQYF
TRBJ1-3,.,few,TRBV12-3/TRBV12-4,TGTGCCAGCAGTTCACTCGGGGAGGGAGGTGGAAACACCATATATTTT,CASSSLGEGGGNTIYF
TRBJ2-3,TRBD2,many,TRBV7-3,TGTGCCAGCAGCTTAATAGCGGGAGATATAGATACGCAGTATTTT,CASSLIAGDIDTQYF
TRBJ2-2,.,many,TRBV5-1,TGCGCCAGCAGCAATGACGGGAACACCGGGGAGCTGTTTTTT,CASSNDGNTGELFF
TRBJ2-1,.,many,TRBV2,TGTGCCAGCAACGGAGGTAGCTCCTACAATGAGCAGTTCTTC,CASNGGSSYNEQFF
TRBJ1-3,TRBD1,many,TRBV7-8,TGTGCCAGCAGCACCCACTGGGACAGGGAGAGGCCTGGAAACACCATATATTTT,CASSTHWDRERPGNTIYF
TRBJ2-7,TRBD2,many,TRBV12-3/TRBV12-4,TGTGCCAGCAGTTTAACTAGCGGGAGCTACGAGCAGTACTTC,CASSLTSGSYEQYF
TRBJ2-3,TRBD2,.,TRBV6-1,TGTGCCAGCAGTCGCGGACTAGCGGGAGGGCCGGGGGGCACAGATACGCAGTATTTT,CASSRGLAGGPGGTDTQYF